The subject of this entry is one TCR beta chain. This clonotype was counted ten times or more. The antigen this receptor binds is unknown. Base qualities are missing; no much larger clone stands one base away. Library prep was done by PCR. TCRdb shows the sequencer as Illumina HiSeq 4000. Preparation of bulk TCR libraries followed a previously described approach, with the TCR primers listed in Table S5. Total RNA was purified with the Qiagen AllPrep DNA/RNA kit. Reads from multiple sequencing runs of the same library were pooled before analysis. In the authors' own workflow: Reads were retained only if an exact TCR constant sequence was present, and the retained reads were trimmed to 150 nt and grouped according to their 12-nt molecular barcodes. Reads in each barcode group were sub-clustered using a 15% Levenshtein threshold, and a quality-weighted consensus sequence was built for each RNA molecule. Non-functional sequences were excluded, and lower-count sequences lying one edit away from another sequence were also excluded. Barcode sub-clusters with fewer than 20% of the maximum read count were removed, based on fitting two negative binomial distributions. TCRdb's own reprocessing of the public reads used fastp at Q25 and MiXCR and kept productive beta chains. CDR3 protein duplicates are merged, each entry listing the most common genes and DNA. TCRdb, not the authors, supplied the V and J calls. Here the sample has approximately 670,000 distinct CDR3 sequences; just under 20% occur a single time. Together, the top ten hold roughly 0.85% of the sample.

The data belong to a study of molecular identifiers for immune sequencing clone quantification (dated by TCRdb to the late 2010s). The study in broad terms: For a replicate experiment, RNA from roughly 20,000 or 100,000 naive CD8 T cells was divided into five aliquots, and four of the five aliquots were sequenced. The study was a methods study using CD8 T cells to benchmark molecular-identifier clustering-based TCR repertoire sequencing (MIDCIRS) and TCR RNA copy counting.

Naive CD8 T cell libraries were made from about 20,000 to 1,000,000 sorted cells using 10%, 30% or 50% of purified RNA. On a BD FACSAria II, naive CD8 T cells were FACS-sorted as CD8+CD4-CCR7+CD45RA+ and collected into RLT Plus buffer. To test detection sensitivity, Jurkat RNA equal to around 11 TCR copies was added to samples of roughly 18,000-1,100,000 naive CD8 T cells. Enrichment of CD8 T cells was performed with RosetteSep CD8+ T Cell Enrichment Cocktail and Ficoll-Paque, after which ACK red cell lysis was carried out. Study-wide findings and limitations: Even against a background of about a million naive CD8 T cells, spiked-in Jurkat TCR RNA amounting to a single cell's worth was reported to be detectable. Modeling estimated about 3 recovered TCR RNA copies per cell, compared with about ten by digital PCR, which implies approximately 30% capture efficiency. In CMV-specific effector cells, over 98% of molecules were held by clones above 20 RNA copies, whereas under 1% of molecules were held by such clones in naive cells. When barcode sub-clustering was not used, chimeric consensus sequences inflated TCR diversity, with chimeras reaching as high as 47%. Identical TCR molecules sharing a barcode could cause highly expanded clone sizes to be underestimated. Naive libraries contained spiked-in Jurkat TCR RNA (approximately ten copies' worth), which is not part of the donor repertoire.

Trimming at the junction amounts to 1 base on V and 2 bases on J, and the germline ends lie 7 bases apart. From the cysteine up to the phenylalanine, the CDR3 has a length of 14 residues. Just CDR3 DNA is preserved here, 42 bases in frame from base 1. The sample was naive CD8+ T cells from blood, with Jurkat cell RNA spiked in. What this sample's cell subset or site label stands for: FACS-sorted CD8+CD4-CCR7+CD45RA+ naive T cells. The chain is assembled from TRBV12-3 or TRBV12-4 and TRBJ2-3, and perhaps TRBD2 as D gene, on 6 matching bases. This TCR was recovered from a human donor in good health. Some libraries in this study had Jurkat cell RNA spiked in. The DNA sequence is TGTGCCAGCAGTTTAGTAGCGGACACAGATACGCAGTATTTT. It codes for CASSLVADTDTQYF.